The 28 T cell receptor beta chains below come from one sample, sequenced in a study of cytomegalovirus exposure and HLA in healthy donors. Vbeta (60) and Jbeta (13) primers were used in the PCR. Clones were read by immunoSEQ multiplex PCR, and TCRdb kept only the in-frame ones, dropping some. The sample totals approximately 71,000 clones. The sample comprised PBMCs. Every receptor here comes from a female donor in good health and CMV-seropositive.

This chain uses TRBV28 with TRBJ1-1, with 7 positions matching TRBD1. This CDR3 is built from 14 residues. J lost 5 bases, V lost 3 bases, and 6 bases had no gene match. CDR1 is MDHEN and CDR2 is SYDVKM in the germline V gene. This chain's CDR3 is CASSFRGVNTEAFF. The CDR3 region has the DNA TGTGCCAGCAGTTTCAGGGGGGTAAATACTGAAGCTTTCTTT.

This rearrangement joins TRBV9 to TRBJ1-2; D gene ambiguous. The germline gives CDR1 SGDLS, CDR2 YYNGEE. V shed 1 base and J shed 5 bases, with 15 bases lying between them. This CDR3 has 15 amino acids. The CDR3 here is CASSVNMGTQYGYTF. The CDR3 DNA follows: TGTGCCAGCAGCGTAAATATGGGCACGCAATATGGCTACACCTTC.

V is TRBV6-1 and J is TRBJ2-7; 7 positions match TRBD2. V lost 3 bases and J lost 2; bases outside the gene matches: 4. CDR1 MNHNS and CDR2 SASEGT come from the germline V gene. The CDR3 is made up of 14 amino acids. The CDR3 here is CASSERGTAYEQYF. CDR3 coding DNA: TGTGCCAGCAGTGAGCGGGGGACCGCCTACGAGCAGTACTTC.

The chain has TRBV4-1 and TRBJ2-1, with 8 nucleotides matching TRBD2. Germline CDR1 reads MGHRA; CDR2 reads YSYEKL. J gave up 2 bases and V 2 bases, and 17 bases lay outside the gene matches. The CDR3 runs 20 residues. The CDR3 DNA is TGCGCCAGCAGCCAAACCAGGGAGGCTAGCGGGCTACGGACCTACAATGAGCAGTTCTTC. Protein: CASSQTREASGLRTYNEQFF.

J is TRBJ1-4 and V is TRBV5-1; TRBD1 is a possible D gene (6 bases). CDR3 length equals 14 residues. CDR1 is SGHRS, CDR2 YFSETQ, per germline. The ends were cut back, 5 bases at V and 1 base at J, with 9 bases in the middle. CDR3 nucleotides: TGCGCCAGCAGGCCACAGGGAACTAATGAAAAACTGTTTTTT. As protein: CASRPQGTNEKLFF.

The chain recombines TRBV7-3 with TRBJ2-3; TRBD1 aligns across 7 bases. Germline assignment: CDR1 SGHTA and CDR2 FQGTGA. The CDR3 runs 13 residues. V shed 5 bases and J 8 bases; nucleotides not matched to a gene: 7. In nucleotides, the CDR3 is TGTGCCAGCAGCGCGGACAGGCAGAGTACGCAGTATTTT. It yields the protein CASSADRQSTQYF. The full variable domain, with the rest looked up from reference TRBV7-3 and TRBJ2-3, is GAGVSQTPSNKVTEKGKYVELRCDPISGHTALYWYRQSLGQGPEFLIYFQGTGAADDSGLPNDRFFAVRPEGSVSTLKIQRTERGDSAVYLCASSADRQSTQYFGPGTRLTVL.

The chain couples TRBV6-5 to TRBJ2-1, with 14 nucleotides matching TRBD2. With 4 bases clipped from V and 5 bases from J, the junction kept 4 bases outside the gene matches. Looked up from germline, CDR1 is MNHEY and CDR2 is SVGAGI. The length of the CDR3 is 16 residues. CDR3 DNA sequence: TGTGCCAGCAGTTGGGGACTAGCGGGAGCCGACAATGAGCAGTTCTTC. Translation gives CASSWGLAGADNEQFF.

V usage is TRBV7-2 and J usage is TRBJ2-1, with D possibly matching TRBD2 (7 bases). Trimming removed 4 bases from V and 9 bases from J, with 25 bases in between. Germline V gene data show CDR1 as SGHTA and CDR2 as FQGNSA. The length of the CDR3 is 17 residues. CDR3 nucleotide sequence: TGTGCCAGCAGCTCTAGGGGGGGAGCTACAAAATGGAGTGAGCAGTTCTTC. Its protein product is CASSSRGGATKWSEQFF.

This chain links TRBV2 with TRBJ2-1, with unresolved D. CDR1 is SNHLY, CDR2 FYNNEI, per germline. The CDR3 is made up of 13 amino acids. Trimming removed 3 bases at V and 4 bases at J, with 7 bases between. Written as DNA, the CDR3 is TGTGCCAGCAGTGAGTATCCGTACAATGAGCAGTTCTTC. It encodes CASSEYPYNEQFF. The whole variable domain, filled in from reference TRBV2 and TRBJ2-1, reads EPEVTQTPSHQVTQMGQEVILRCVPISNHLYFYWYRQILGQKVEFLVSFYNNEISEKSEIFDDQFSVERPDGSNFTLKIRSTKLEDSAMYFCASSEYPYNEQFFGPGTRLTVL.

This sequence joins TRBV18 and TRBJ1-1; TRBD1 is a possible D gene (5 bases). This CDR3 comprises 13 residues. Germline V gives CDR1 KGHSH, CDR2 LQKENI. Trimming pared 3 bases from V and 4 bases from J, leaving 9 bases between. CDR3 protein: CASSPREITEAFF. CDR3 sequence (DNA): TGTGCCAGCTCACCCAGGGAAATCACTGAAGCTTTCTTT.

This chain joins TRBV19 and TRBJ2-7; tentatively, D is TRBD2 (5 bases). CDR1 LNHDA and CDR2 SQIVND come from the germline V gene (reference sequence). The length of the CDR3 is 15 residues. Trimming left V 5 bases short and J 2 bases short, with 16 bases between. CDR3 sequence reads: CASSLTPAGAYEQYF. CDR3 DNA sequence: TGTGCCAGTAGTCTGACACCGGCGGGCGCCTACGAGCAGTACTTC.

This CDR3 is CASSLLRGRAFF. The CDR3, as DNA: TGTGCCAGCAGTTTACTCAGGGGGCGGGCTTTCTTT. The gene calls are TRBV28 and TRBJ1-1, with 8 nucleotides matching TRBD1. The V and J ends lost 2 bases and 11 bases, in that order; junction bases with no gene match: 4. CDR3 size: 12 residues. Germline V lookup: CDR1 MDHEN, CDR2 SYDVKM.

The V and J genes are TRBV5-1 and TRBJ2-1; 12 nucleotides agree with TRBD2. Germline CDR1 and CDR2: SGHRS and YFSETQ. V was clipped by 4 bases and J by 6 bases; unmatched bases: 11. CDR3 length equals 17 residues. The CDR3 DNA reads as TGCGCCAGCAGCCCCGGACTAGCGGGAACGATAGGCAATGAGCAGTTCTTC. It yields the protein CASSPGLAGTIGNEQFF. The full variable domain, its missing parts supplied by reference TRBV5-1 and TRBJ2-1, is KAGVTQTPRYLIKTRGQQVTLSCSPISGHRSVSWYQQTPGQGLQFLFEYFSETQRNKGNFPGRFSGRQFSNSRSEMNVSTLELGDSALYLCASSPGLAGTIGNEQFFGPGTRLTVL.

The J gene is TRBJ2-5, the V gene TRBV11-3; weak D call: TRBD1 (5 bases). Germline loops: CDR1 SGHNT, CDR2 YENEEA. V was pared by 1 base and J by 5 bases, with 11 bases between. This CDR3 is built from 14 residues. The CDR3 protein is CASSLGGSWETQYF. The CDR3 region has the DNA TGTGCCAGCAGCTTAGGGGGCTCCTGGGAGACCCAGTACTTC. The complete variable domain, with remaining parts taken from reference TRBV11-3 and TRBJ2-5, reads EAGVVQSPRYKIIEKKQPVAFWCNPISGHNTLYWYLQNLGQGPELLIRYENEEAVDDSQLPKDRFSAERLKGVDSTLKIQPAELGDSAVYLCASSLGGSWETQYFGPGTRLLVL.

The J gene is TRBJ2-3, the V gene TRBV5-1; 10 nucleotides match TRBD2. J was trimmed by 2 bases and V by 4 bases; bases with no gene match: 4. The CDR3 runs to 15 residues. Per germline, CDR1 SGHRS and CDR2 YFSETQ. The CDR3 region has the DNA TGCGCCAGCAGCAAAGCGGGAGGGAACACAGATACGCAGTATTTT. Translating it yields CASSKAGGNTDTQYF.

The CDR3 DNA is TGCAGCGGTCAGGGGGTTCTTTCCGCGGAGCTGTTTTTT. It codes for CSGQGVLSAELFF. The rearrangement joins TRBV29-1 to TRBJ2-2; 7 nucleotides agree with TRBD1. CDR3 length: 13 amino acids. Germline trimming cut 7 bases from V and 10 bases from J; bases unmatched to any gene: 12. Germline V CDR1 and CDR2: SQVTM, ANQGSEA.

The chain links TRBV5-1 to TRBJ1-1; 11 bases align to TRBD1. Germline V gives CDR1 SGHRS, CDR2 YFSETQ. CDR3 length: 15 amino acids. Unmatched junction bases numbered 10, after V lost 4 bases and J lost 8 bases. The CDR3 loop reads CASSQGQGGFEEAFF. CDR3 nucleotides: TGCGCCAGCAGCCAGGGACAGGGGGGATTTGAGGAAGCTTTCTTT.

The chain is built from TRBV19 and TRBJ1-5; TRBD1 aligns across 8 bases. After removal of 6 bases from V and 2 bases from J, the junction contained 6 bases not matched to a gene. The CDR3 has 15 residues. Germline values: CDR1 LNHDA, CDR2 SQIVND (reference sequence). Here the CDR3 DNA reads TGTGCCAGTAGGTGGACAGGGATGGGCAATCAGCCCCAGCATTTT. This codes for CASRWTGMGNQPQHF.

A remark on this clone: The germline gene is not matched at one end of the junction; a read error may be the cause. The V call is TRBV30, the J call TRBJ2-3; 10 bases are a match to TRBD2. Germline V gene data show CDR1 as GTSNPN and CDR2 as SVGIG (reference sequence). CDR3 length: 13 residues. The CDR3 region is CAWSASGGDKQYF. The CDR3, as DNA: TGTGCCTGGAGCGCTAGCGGGGGAGATAAGCAGTATTTT.

V and J are TRBV28 and TRBJ2-7; no clear D. From germline, CDR1 is MDHEN and CDR2 SYDVKM. The V end lost 3 bases, the J end lost 3 bases, and 18 bases lay between the germline ends. This CDR3 contains 16 residues. The CDR3 region is CASSLLNRQRLYEQYF. The CDR3, as DNA: TGTGCCAGCAGTTTGTTGAACAGACAAAGGCTCTACGAGCAGTACTTC.

The chain recombines TRBV29-1 with TRBJ2-7; tentatively, D is TRBD1 (8 bases). The CDR3 consists of 13 residues. Germline V gives CDR1 SQVTM, CDR2 ANQGSEA. V was clipped by 7 bases and J by 2 bases, with 15 bases between them. The CDR3: CSARTGRAYEQYF. In nucleotides, the CDR3 is TGCAGCGCCCGGACAGGGAGGGCCTACGAGCAGTACTTC.

The rearrangement links TRBV6-5 to TRBJ1-1; D unclear. Germline V gene sequence: CDR1 MNHEY, CDR2 SVGAGI. Trimming left V 0 bases short and J 4 bases short, with 3 bases between. The CDR3 consists of 12 residues. CDR3 loop: CASSYSSTEAFF. In DNA form, the CDR3 reads TGTGCCAGCAGTTACTCGAGCACTGAAGCTTTCTTT.

With respect to this clone: One end of the junction varies from germline; a read error may be responsible. This chain links TRBV15 with TRBJ1-2, with D hard to call. Per germline, CDR1 LNHNV and CDR2 YYDKDF (reference sequence). This CDR3 spans 11 amino acids. CDR3 in DNA: TGTGCCACCAGCAGAGATTCTCCCCCCCGTTTC. This encodes CATSRDSPPRF. Full variable domain (outside the CDR3, taken from reference TRBV15 and TRBJ1-2): DAMVIQNPRYQVTQFGKPVTLSCSQTLNHNVMYWYQQKSSQAPKLLFHYYDKDFNNEADTPDNFQSRRPNTSFCFLDIRSPGLGDTAMYLCATSRDSPPRFGSGTRLTVV.

This chain links TRBV19 with TRBJ2-7; weak D call: TRBD1 (5 bases). Between the trimmed V and J ends, which lost 6 bases and 4 bases, there was a span of 10 bases. Germline V lookup: CDR1 LNHDA, CDR2 SQIVND (reference sequence). CDR3 size: 12 residues. CDR3 in amino acids: CASSQGKYEQYF. For the CDR3, the DNA is TGTGCCAGTAGCCAGGGTAAATACGAGCAGTACTTC.

Written as DNA, the CDR3 is TGTGCCAGCTCACCGCTGACAGGGGTCAACACTGAAGCTTTCTTT. Translating gives CASSPLTGVNTEAFF. The V and J genes are TRBV18 and TRBJ1-1, with TRBD1 matching 8 bases. This CDR3 contains 15 residues. V lost 3 bases and J lost 2; bases outside the gene matches: 5. CDR1 is KGHSH and CDR2 is LQKENI in the germline V gene.

This chain connects TRBV5-6 to TRBJ1-3, with TRBD1 as a possible D gene (6 bases). The CDR3 spans 12 residues. Germline CDR1 reads SGHDT; CDR2 reads YYEEEE. Trimming pared 9 bases from V and 5 bases from J, leaving 12 bases between. The CDR3 nucleotides read TGTGCCACCGGGCAGGGGAGAAACACCATATATTTT. Translation gives CATGQGRNTIYF.

This chain links TRBV7-8 with TRBJ2-1, with 7 bases fitting TRBD2. J lost 8 bases, V lost 0 bases, and 1 base had no gene match. The CDR3 runs to 13 residues. Germline V gene sequence: CDR1 SGHVS, CDR2 FQNEAQ. CDR3 sequence: CASSLAGGDEQFF. In nucleotides, the CDR3 is TGTGCCAGCAGCTTAGCGGGGGGGGATGAGCAGTTCTTC.

This chain uses TRBV29-1 with TRBJ2-7; TRBD2 matches 11 bases. From germline, CDR1 is SQVTM and CDR2 ANQGSEA. The CDR3 has 17 residues. Losses at the gene ends were 0 bases for V and 4 bases for J; bases not matched to a gene: 11. The CDR3 protein is CSVEECLLAGEGYEQYF. CDR3 DNA sequence: TGCAGCGTTGAAGAGTGTCTACTAGCGGGGGAGGGTTACGAGCAGTACTTC.